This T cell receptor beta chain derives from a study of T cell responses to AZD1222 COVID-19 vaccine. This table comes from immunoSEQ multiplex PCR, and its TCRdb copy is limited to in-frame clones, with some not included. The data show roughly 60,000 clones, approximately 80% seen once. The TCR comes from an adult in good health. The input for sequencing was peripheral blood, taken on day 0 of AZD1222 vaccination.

The DNA of the CDR3 is TGTGCCAGCAGCCCTTATACAGGGAATGGGGCCAACGTCCTGACTTTC. Amino acid sequence: CASSPYTGNGANVLTF. This chain links TRBV6-6 with TRBJ2-6, with D maybe TRBD1 (6 bases). CDR1 is MNHNY and CDR2 is SVGAGI in the germline V gene (reference sequence). The CDR3 is made up of 16 amino acids. V was trimmed by 6 bases and J by 3 bases, leaving 15 bases between them.